These 12 T cell receptor beta chains were sequenced from one sample in a study of T cell responses to AZD1222 COVID-19 vaccine. Sequenced by immunoSEQ multiplex PCR; TCRdb stores in-frame clones only, minus some. The sample carries 120,000 or so clones, about 85% recorded once. The sample here was peripheral blood, taken 28 days after the second AZD1222 dose. The source of these receptors is an adult who received the AZD1222 COVID-19 vaccine.

This sequence joins TRBV5-1 and TRBJ2-5; 9 bases fit TRBD2. The germline V gene has CDR1 SGHRS and CDR2 YFSETQ. Losses at the gene ends were 2 bases for V and 5 bases for J; bases not matched to a gene: 4. The CDR3 runs 14 residues. CDR3 region: CASSLSGGRETQYF. The DNA for the CDR3 is TGCGCCAGCAGCTTAAGCGGGGGGCGGGAGACCCAGTACTTC.

This chain connects TRBV28 to TRBJ2-5; D perhaps matches TRBD2 (5 bases). Trimming took off 5 bases at V and 5 bases at J, with 15 bases between the two ends. The length of the CDR3 is 14 residues. Germline V gene sequence: CDR1 MDHEN, CDR2 SYDVKM. CDR3 bases: TGTGCCAGCAGTGTGCCCCGGGGTGACGAGACCCAGTACTTC. Protein product: CASSVPRGDETQYF. The full variable domain, with the rest looked up from reference TRBV28 and TRBJ2-5, is DVKVTQSSRYLVKRTGEKVFLECVQDMDHENMFWYRQDPGLGLRLIYFSYDVKMKEKGDIPEGYSVSREKKERFSLILESASTNQTSMYLCASSVPRGDETQYFGPGTRLLVL.

This chain uses TRBV3-1 (or the pseudogene TRBV3-2) with TRBJ2-7; D unclear. Germline V CDR1 and CDR2: LGHDT, YNNKEL (reference sequence). This CDR3 is 16 amino acids long. V lost 2 bases and J 1 base, leaving 15 bases between the germline ends. The CDR3 DNA reads TGTGCCAGCAGCCAATTTTCGGTCGACGGGTCCTACGAGCAGTACTTC. It translates to CASSQFSVDGSYEQYF.

The chain links TRBV19 to TRBJ2-1; D is unclear. Trimming cost V 4 bases and J 7 bases, with 5 bases left between them. Germline V gene sequence: CDR1 LNHDA, CDR2 SQIVND (reference sequence). The length of the CDR3 is 11 residues. The CDR3 region has the DNA TGTGCCAGTAGTACTCATAATGAGCAGTTCTTC. Its translation is CASSTHNEQFF. The full variable domain, completed using reference TRBV19 and TRBJ2-1, is DGGITQSPKYLFRKEGQNVTLSCEQNLNHDAMYWYRQDPGQGLRLIYYSQIVNDFQKGDIAEGYSVSREKKESFPLTVTSAQKNPTAFYLCASSTHNEQFFGPGTRLTVL.

V usage is TRBV28 and J usage is TRBJ2-2; D gene ambiguous. Trimming removed 6 bases from V and 11 bases from J, with 13 bases in between. This CDR3 spans 12 amino acids. The germline V gene has CDR1 MDHEN and CDR2 SYDVKM. The CDR3 is CASRQWNNELFF. The CDR3 DNA sequence: TGTGCCAGCAGGCAGTGGAATAACGAGCTGTTTTTT.

This chain joins TRBV18 and TRBJ2-5; the D gene is possibly TRBD2 (6 bases). V shed 6 bases and J shed 5 bases, with 19 bases lying between them. Germline values: CDR1 KGHSH, CDR2 LQKENI. The CDR3 extends over 15 amino acids. The CDR3 DNA sequence: TGTGCCAGCTCCCGCGGGGTTGGGGCCCGGGAGACCCAGTACTTC. Its translation is CASSRGVGARETQYF.

This clone occurred a few times. This sequence joins TRBV28 and TRBJ1-4; D unclear. The CDR3 sequence is 13 residues long. Germline V gives CDR1 MDHEN, CDR2 SYDVKM. V lost 5 bases and J 4 bases, leaving 8 bases between the germline ends. The CDR3 sequence: CASSEEFNEKLFF. CDR3 in DNA: TGTGCCAGCAGTGAGGAGTTTAATGAAAAACTGTTTTTT.

V is TRBV19 and J is TRBJ1-4; D is unresolved. The germline gives CDR1 LNHDA, CDR2 SQIVND (reference sequence). The CDR3 runs 13 residues. V was clipped by 7 bases and J by 5 bases, with 11 bases between them. The CDR3 nucleotides are TGTGCCAGTACCCTTTCGAGAAATGAAAAACTGTTTTTT. It codes for CASTLSRNEKLFF.

The chain recombines TRBV4-1 with TRBJ2-3; D possibly corresponds to TRBD2 (6 bases). V lost 5 bases to trimming and J lost 2 bases, with 20 bases between them. The CDR3 loop spans 17 amino acids. Germline CDR1 and CDR2: MGHRA and YSYEKL. The CDR3 DNA sequence: TGCGCCAGCAGCTACGGGACTTTTGGGGCCTCCACAGATACGCAGTATTTT. Translation gives CASSYGTFGASTDTQYF.

The chain is built from TRBV19 and TRBJ2-7; TRBD1 matches at 9 bases. The CDR3 sequence is 16 residues long. Germline V gene lookup returns CDR1 LNHDA and CDR2 SQIVND (reference sequence). V trimming: 5 bases; J trimming: 5 bases; junction bases outside the gene matches: 13. This CDR3 is CASSPRPGTGFHEQYF. As DNA, the CDR3 is TGTGCCAGTAGTCCCCGTCCCGGGACAGGGTTCCACGAGCAGTACTTC.

This chain joins TRBV6-5 and TRBJ1-4; D is ambiguous. The CDR3 is 13 amino acids. Germline loops: CDR1 MNHEY, CDR2 SVGAGI. The V and J ends lost 6 bases and 9 bases respectively, with 14 bases between them. As DNA, the CDR3 is TGTGCCAGCAGCGACGGGGTAATGAAAAAACTGTTTTTT. The encoded protein is CASSDGVMKKLFF.

J is TRBJ1-6 and V is TRBV27; D ambiguous. The CDR3 consists of 17 residues. The germline V and J ends were trimmed by 6 bases and 0 bases, with 15 bases remaining between them. Looked up from germline, CDR1 is MNHEY and CDR2 is SMNVEV (reference sequence). CDR3 residues: CASRPRTGSSYNSPLHF. As DNA, the CDR3 is TGTGCCAGCAGACCTAGGACGGGAAGCTCCTATAATTCACCCCTCCACTTT.